This T cell receptor beta chain is from a study of regulatory T cells in long-lasting Graves disease. The authors built TCR beta libraries using iRepertoire HTBI primers and Arm-PCR of CDR3 regions. TCRdb reprocessed the multiplex PCR reads with MiXCR, giving one entry per CDR3 protein. Among approximately 490,000 distinct CDR3 sequences listed, around 15% were seen once. The time point denotes: newly diagnosed GD, antithyroid drugs for less than 3 months. PBMCs were the source of the RNA used for TCR sequencing. Guidelines of the American Thyroid Association were used to diagnose Graves' disease. There are 15 residues in the CDR3. Germline lookup yields CDR1 LGHDT and CDR2 YNNKEL (reference sequence). Trimming took 3 bases from V and 6 from J; bases not matched to a gene: 4. Study outcomes and limitations: In persistent patients, shared public clonotypes (2,741) outnumbered those in new patients (about 890).

This clonotype was detected ten times or more. Its target is unknown. The sample was also reused in another study, on T cells in Graves' hyperthyroidism and ophthalmopathy. That source adds: Graves' hyperthyroidism was deemed stable given no ophthalmopathy progression within 18 months. The HTBI set primed first-round TCR CDR3 RT-PCR.

This chain links TRBV3-1 with TRBJ2-1, with TRBD2 matching over 11 bases. This specimen was peripheral blood mononuclear cells (PBMCs), taken at new diagnosis, from a patient treated with antithyroid drugs. The origin of this receptor is a man between 40 and 49 years old with Graves disease. The CDR3 spells CASSQLSGRGNEQFF. In DNA, the CDR3 is TGTGCCAGCAGCCAGCTTAGCGGGAGGGGCAATGAGCAGTTCTTC.